These 8 T cell receptor beta chains were all obtained from the same sample, sequenced in a study of T cell responses to AZD1222 COVID-19 vaccine. TCRdb keeps only in-frame clones here, not all; method: immunoSEQ multiplex PCR. The sample contains approximately 90,000 clones, nearly 90% of which appear only once. Source: peripheral blood, taken on day 0 of AZD1222 vaccination. All receptors derive from an adult in good health.

The chain combines TRBV27 with TRBJ2-1; the match to TRBD2 covers 12 bases. CDR1 is MNHEY, CDR2 SMNVEV, per germline (reference sequence). Germline trimming cut 6 bases from V and 3 bases from J; bases unmatched to any gene: 3. There are 15 residues in the CDR3. CDR3 DNA: TGTGCCAGCAGGAGGACTAGCGGGGACTACAATGAGCAGTTCTTC. Its protein is CASRRTSGDYNEQFF.

The chain combines TRBV6-2 or TRBV6-3 with TRBJ1-2; tentatively, D is TRBD1 (5 bases). Trimming took off 2 bases at V and 3 bases at J, with 16 bases between the two ends. The CDR3 is made up of 16 amino acids. CDR1 and CDR2 from the germline V gene are MNHEY and SVGEGT. CDR3 nucleotide sequence: TGTGCCAGCAGTTACCCGAACAGGATTGGAGACTATGGCTACACCTTC. Translated: CASSYPNRIGDYGYTF.

This chain connects TRBV29-1 to TRBJ2-7; D is possibly TRBD1 (5 bases). Per the germline V gene, CDR1 is SQVTM and CDR2 is ANQGSEA. CDR3 size: 15 residues. The V and J ends lost 5 bases and 3 bases respectively, with 20 bases between them. The chain's CDR3 is CSVQSGAGPRYEQYF. The CDR3 bases are TGCAGCGTTCAGTCTGGGGCAGGACCTCGCTACGAGCAGTACTTC.

The chain employs TRBV18 and TRBJ1-6; weak D call: TRBD1 (5 bases). The ends were cut back, 2 bases at V and 7 bases at J, with 18 bases in the middle. The CDR3 spans 17 residues. The germline V gene has CDR1 KGHSH and CDR2 LQKENI. This CDR3 is CASSPYSDMAYNSPLHF. CDR3 bases: TGTGCCAGCTCACCATACTCGGACATGGCATACAATTCACCCCTCCACTTT.

The rearrangement joins TRBV7-9 to TRBJ1-2, with TRBD1 as a possible D gene (5 bases). V lost 2 bases, J lost 4 bases, and 11 bases lay in between. This CDR3 spans 14 amino acids. Germline V gene data show CDR1 as SEHNR and CDR2 as FQNEAQ (reference sequence). The CDR3 DNA reads as TGTGCCAGCAGCTTACAGGGAATAAGCTATGGCTACACCTTC. As protein: CASSLQGISYGYTF.

The chain joins TRBV6-4 to TRBJ2-1; TRBD2 matches at 9 bases. Germline trimming cut 0 bases from V and 6 bases from J; bases unmatched to any gene: 3. This CDR3 is built from 15 residues. Germline V gene data show CDR1 as MRHNA and CDR2 as SNTAGT. CDR3 sequence (DNA): TGTGCCAGCAGTGACTCCCCGACTAGCGGCAATGAGCAGTTCTTC. This gives the protein CASSDSPTSGNEQFF.

The chain recombines TRBV7-8 with TRBJ2-2; D call uncertain. V lost 1 base, J lost 2 bases, and 5 bases lay in between. The CDR3 consists of 14 residues. Germline V lookup: CDR1 SGHVS, CDR2 FQNEAQ. CDR3 coding DNA: TGTGCCAGCAGCTTAGACATTAACACCGGGGAGCTGTTTTTT. Translated, it gives CASSLDINTGELFF.

The CDR3 region is CASSDSASGGASEQFF. Written as DNA, the CDR3 is TGTGCCAGCAGTGACTCGGCTAGCGGGGGGGCTAGTGAGCAGTTCTTC. The rearrangement uses TRBV6-4 and TRBJ2-1; 12 bases agree with TRBD2. The CDR3 length is 16 residues. In germline, CDR1 is MRHNA, CDR2 SNTAGT. J lost 9 bases, V lost 0 bases, and 6 bases had no gene match.